This TCR beta chain is from a study of T cell responses to AZD1222 COVID-19 vaccine. CDR1 and CDR2 from the germline V gene are MNHEY and SMNVEV (reference sequence). Trimming took 4 bases from V and 6 from J; bases not matched to a gene: 8. CDR3 length: 14 amino acids. Study outcomes and limitations: Unmutated variant regions reportedly attract nearly half of all spike-specific TCRs. Most donors were white British and more were female, and clonal diversity was possibly underestimated.

This clone was found once. Its antigen is unknown. The protocol was immunoSEQ multiplex PCR, while the TCRdb copy is restricted to in-frame clones and leaves out a portion. This sample carries around 140,000 clones, 92% of them seen once, and the ten largest clones take less than 3.5%. The TCR comes from an adult who received the AZD1222 COVID-19 vaccine. Sequenced material: peripheral blood, taken 28 days after the second AZD1222 dose. This chain joins TRBV27 and TRBJ1-2; 7 nucleotides match TRBD1. Here the CDR3 DNA reads TGTGCCAGCAGTTGGACGACCGACAGGGATGGCTACACCTTC. Its translation is CASSWTTDRDGYTF.